The present T cell receptor beta chain was sequenced within a study of human T cells and chemical hapten exposure. Library preparation tagged each individual cDNA molecule with a unique molecular identifier. In the authors' workflow: Per sample, the median was 95,638 TCRs, with values from about 24,000 to 680,000. TCRdb processed the RACE reads anew with MiXCR; each CDR3 protein has one entry. The V and J calls reflect TCRdb's pipeline rather than the authors' work. Here the sample spans 380,000 or so distinct CDR3 sequences, 4.5% to 5.5% being singletons. There are 15 residues in the CDR3. Per germline, CDR1 DFQATT and CDR2 SNEGSKA (reference sequence). This clonotype was recorded a few times. The time point here: pre-sensitization, week 0. As to treatment: therapeutic diphenylcyclopropenone sensitization with weekly scalp DPC.

The TCR originated in a woman younger than 35 with alopecia areata. Some clones in this sample may be carry-over from other donors' samples. V and J are TRBV20-1 and TRBJ2-3, with TRBD2 matching over 8 bases. The sample was whole blood, taken in connection with sensitization to the hapten diphenylcyclopropenone (DPC). This CDR3 reads CSAPGAGVITDTQYF. For the CDR3, the DNA is TGCAGCGCCCCAGGAGCGGGGGTCATCACAGATACGCAGTATTTT.